This TCR beta chain was recorded in a study of molecular identifiers for immune sequencing clone quantification. TCRdb re-derived calls from the PCR reads in MiXCR, one entry per CDR3 protein. The profile covers 460,000 or so distinct CDR3 sequences, with 20% to 25% appearing a single time and more than 0.8% taken by the ten largest. Sequenced material: naive CD8+ T cells from blood, with Jurkat cell RNA spiked in. Subset given: FACS-sorted CD8+CD4-CCR7+CD45RA+ naive T cells. The source is a human donor in good health. Some libraries in this study had Jurkat cell RNA spiked in.

The CDR3 reads CASSLRGGTPTNEKLFF. The CDR3 DNA reads as TGTGCCAGCAGTTTGAGGGGGGGCACCCCCACTAATGAAAAACTGTTTTTT. The rearrangement joins TRBV28 to TRBJ1-4, with a possible D match to TRBD1 (6 bases). CDR1 MDHEN and CDR2 SYDVKM come from the germline V gene. Between the trimmed V and J ends, which lost 3 bases and 2 bases, there was a span of 16 bases. The CDR3 is 17 residues long.